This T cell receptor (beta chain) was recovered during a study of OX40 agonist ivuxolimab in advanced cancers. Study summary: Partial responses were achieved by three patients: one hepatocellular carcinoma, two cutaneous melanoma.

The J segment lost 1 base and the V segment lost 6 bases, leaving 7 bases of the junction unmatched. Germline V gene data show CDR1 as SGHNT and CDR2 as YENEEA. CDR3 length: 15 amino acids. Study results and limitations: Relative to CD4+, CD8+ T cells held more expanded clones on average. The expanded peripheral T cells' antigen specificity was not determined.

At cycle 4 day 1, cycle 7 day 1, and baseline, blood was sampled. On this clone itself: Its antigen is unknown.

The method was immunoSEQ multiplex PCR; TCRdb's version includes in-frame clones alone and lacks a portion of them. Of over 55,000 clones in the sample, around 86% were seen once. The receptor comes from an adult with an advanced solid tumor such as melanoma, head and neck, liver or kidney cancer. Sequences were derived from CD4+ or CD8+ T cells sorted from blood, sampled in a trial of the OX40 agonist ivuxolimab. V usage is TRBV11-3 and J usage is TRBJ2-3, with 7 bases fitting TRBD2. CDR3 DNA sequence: TGTGCCAGCAGTCTTCTGGGAGGGGGCACAGATACGCAGTATTTT. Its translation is CASSLLGGGTDTQYF.